A selection of T cell receptor beta chains follows, all from one sample in a study of blood T cells in healthy people across ages. From the 5' RACE reads, TCRdb called clonotypes with MiXCR, one entry per CDR3 protein. This table holds 750,000 or so distinct CDR3 sequences, 25% found once. The sample was also linked to a second study, of T cells of mothers and their children.

The material sequenced was blood. The receptors were gathered from a boy younger than 18 in good health. Both conserved end residues are part of each CDR3. D genes are given only for firm matches. Rows give clone size only sometimes, using once, few, many, or a class for an expanded clone.

V gene,D gene,J gene,clone size,CDR3 protein,CDR3 DNA
TRBV12-3/TRBV12-4,NA,TRBJ2-5,NA,CASRQKETQYF,TGTGCCAGCAGACAGAAAGAGACCCAGTACTTC
TRBV12-3/TRBV12-4,NA,TRBJ1-2,NA,CASRLSGPGYGYTF,TGTGCCAGCAGACTATCCGGCCCGGGCTATGGCTACACCTTC
TRBV5-6,TRBD1,TRBJ1-2,few,CASSPGGGLYGYTF,TGTGCCAGCAGCCCAGGGGGGGGGCTCTATGGCTACACCTTC
TRBV5-1,TRBD2,TRBJ2-3,NA,CASSLAGAGVGSDTQYF,TGCGCCAGCAGCTTGGCAGGAGCGGGGGTCGGATCAGATACGCAGTATTTT
TRBV29-1,NA,TRBJ2-3,few,CSVVTAEEEDTQYF,TGCAGCGTTGTTACAGCCGAGGAGGAGGATACGCAGTATTTT
TRBV4-1,NA,TRBJ2-3,few,CASSDGRGTDTQYF,TGCGCCAGCAGCGACGGGAGAGGCACAGATACGCAGTATTTT
TRBV2,TRBD2,TRBJ2-1,NA,CASTEAGAYNEQFF,TGTGCCAGCACTGAGGCGGGAGCGTACAATGAGCAGTTCTTC
TRBV25-1,TRBD1,TRBJ1-4,few,CASTQTGTVNEKLFF,TGTGCCAGCACCCAGACCGGGACAGTAAATGAAAAACTGTTTTTT
TRBV7-9,NA,TRBJ2-1,NA,CASSFRDPGNEQFF,TGTGCCAGCAGCTTTCGGGATCCCGGCAATGAGCAGTTCTTC
TRBV6-5,NA,TRBJ1-1,NA,CASSTVGRGTEAFF,TGTGCCAGCAGTACCGTGGGAAGGGGCACTGAAGCTTTCTTT
TRBV5-1,TRBD2,TRBJ2-5,NA,CASGGAGGIPGETQYF,TGCGCCAGCGGCGGCGCGGGAGGCATACCCGGAGAGACCCAGTACTTC
TRBV4-1,NA,TRBJ2-1,NA,CASSQDPPPSANEQFF,TGCGCCAGCAGCCAGGATCCCCCCCCTAGCGCCAATGAGCAGTTCTTC
TRBV29-1,TRBD2,TRBJ2-7,NA,CSVEAGSGGDEQYF,TGCAGCGTTGAAGCCGGCAGCGGGGGGGACGAGCAGTACTTC
TRBV3-1,NA,TRBJ2-5,few,CASGAIGETQYF,TGTGCCAGCGGGGCGATCGGGGAGACCCAGTACTTC
TRBV12-3/TRBV12-4,TRBD2,TRBJ2-5,NA,CASRGTSGRFKETQYF,TGTGCCAGCAGGGGGACTAGCGGGAGGTTCAAAGAGACCCAGTACTTC
TRBV5-1,NA,TRBJ2-7,NA,CASSLSGLYYYEQYF,TGCGCCAGCAGCTTGTCGGGACTCTACTACTACGAGCAGTACTTC
TRBV3-1,TRBD2,TRBJ2-1,NA,CASSQDPGERGGNEQFF,TGTGCCAGCAGCCAAGATCCGGGCGAGCGGGGGGGTAATGAGCAGTTCTTC
TRBV6-1,NA,TRBJ1-5,few,CASSEQGGSGQPQHF,TGTGCCAGCAGTGAGCAGGGAGGGTCCGGTCAGCCCCAGCATTTT
TRBV12-3/TRBV12-4,NA,TRBJ2-1,few,CASSSRGEFSYNEQFF,TGTGCCAGCAGTTCCCGCGGGGAATTCTCCTACAATGAGCAGTTCTTC
TRBV20-1,NA,TRBJ2-3,NA,CSARVRGDGTDTQYF,TGCAGTGCTAGAGTGCGCGGGGATGGCACAGATACGCAGTATTTT
TRBV7-9,TRBD1,TRBJ1-3,NA,CASSLRQGATGNTIYF,TGTGCCAGCAGCCTCAGACAGGGGGCGACGGGAAACACCATATATTTT
TRBV6-1,NA,TRBJ1-2,few,CASSSSGVGYTF,TGTGCCAGCAGTTCATCAGGGGTTGGCTACACCTTC
TRBV5-1,NA,TRBJ1-4,NA,CASSLLQGSNEKLFF,TGCGCCAGCAGCTTGTTACAGGGATCTAATGAAAAACTGTTTTTT
TRBV20-1,TRBD1,TRBJ2-5,few,CSAKVTRDRAVGEQYF,TGCAGTGCTAAAGTCACCCGGGACAGGGCCGTGGGAGAGCAGTACTTC
TRBV12-3/TRBV12-4,TRBD2,TRBJ2-1,few,CASSSERESYNEQFF,TGTGCCAGCAGTAGCGAGCGGGAATCCTACAATGAGCAGTTCTTC
TRBV4-1,NA,TRBJ2-5,few,CASSQESRSQETQYF,TGCGCCAGCAGCCAAGAATCCCGCAGTCAAGAGACCCAGTACTTC
TRBV3-1,TRBD2,TRBJ2-5,NA,CASSQVAGGQETQYF,TGTGCCAGCAGCCAAGTAGCGGGGGGACAAGAGACCCAGTACTTC
TRBV5-1,TRBD1,TRBJ2-6,few,CASSYRTGGRSGANVLTF,TGCGCCAGCAGCTACCGGACAGGGGGACGGTCTGGGGCCAACGTCCTGACTTTC
TRBV4-3,NA,TRBJ2-6,few,CASSQGRVGANVLTF,TGCGCCAGCAGCCAGGGAAGGGTCGGGGCCAACGTCCTGACTTTC
TRBV24-1,NA,TRBJ2-3,NA,CATSSWAGGDTQYF,TGTGCCACCAGTTCGTGGGCTGGCGGAGATACGCAGTATTTT
TRBV12-3/TRBV12-4,NA,TRBJ1-4,NA,CASSPTYFSTNEKLFF,TGTGCCAGCAGTCCTACATACTTTTCAACTAATGAAAAACTGTTTTTT
TRBV12-3/TRBV12-4,NA,TRBJ2-1,few,CASWKTGGPYNEQFF,TGTGCCAGCTGGAAGACTGGCGGACCTTACAATGAGCAGTTCTTC
TRBV6-4,TRBD2,TRBJ2-2,NA,CASSDEGTSGLTGELFF,TGTGCCAGCAGTGATGAAGGAACTAGCGGACTCACCGGGGAGCTGTTTTTT
TRBV20-1,TRBD2,TRBJ2-1,NA,CSARQRLAGAGEQFF,TGCAGTGCTAGACAGCGGCTAGCGGGGGCTGGGGAGCAGTTCTTC
TRBV6-1,NA,TRBJ1-2,NA,CASSEALLGYGYTF,TGTGCCAGCAGTGAAGCGCTTCTCGGCTATGGCTACACCTTC
TRBV7-3,NA,TRBJ2-1,NA,CASSPQGLSYNEQFF,TGTGCCAGCAGCCCTCAAGGACTTTCCTACAATGAGCAGTTCTTC
TRBV12-3/TRBV12-4,NA,TRBJ1-1,NA,CASSLSTMDTEAFF,TGTGCCAGCAGTTTAAGTACAATGGACACTGAAGCTTTCTTT
TRBV12-3/TRBV12-4,TRBD2,TRBJ2-7,NA,CASSFGAGADYEQYF,TGTGCCAGCAGTTTCGGAGCGGGGGCCGACTACGAGCAGTACTTC
TRBV7-2,TRBD2,TRBJ2-1,NA,CASSLVWGRENEQFF,TGTGCCAGCAGCTTAGTTTGGGGGAGGGAGAATGAGCAGTTCTTC
TRBV28,NA,TRBJ1-1,NA,CASRTANTEAFF,TGTGCCAGCAGAACAGCGAACACTGAAGCTTTCTTT
TRBV7-2,NA,TRBJ1-3,NA,CASSLAGVLAGNTIYF,TGTGCCAGCAGCTTAGCGGGGGTTCTGGCTGGAAACACCATATATTTT
TRBV20-1,TRBD2,TRBJ2-1,NA,CSARDLPLAVPYNEQFF,TGCAGTGCTAGAGATCTACCCCTAGCGGTACCCTACAATGAGCAGTTCTTC
TRBV20-1,NA,TRBJ2-7,NA,CSARDSSFNEQYF,TGCAGTGCTAGAGATTCTAGTTTCAACGAGCAGTACTTC
TRBV27,NA,TRBJ1-4,few,CATKGDFNEKLFF,TGTGCCACTAAGGGGGATTTCAACGAAAAACTGTTTTTT
TRBV12-3/TRBV12-4,NA,TRBJ2-1,NA,CASSPQTSTLLGNEQFF,TGTGCCAGCAGTCCTCAGACTAGTACTCTCCTCGGCAATGAGCAGTTCTTC
TRBV5-1,NA,TRBJ2-3,NA,CASRTEGGTDTQYF,TGCGCCAGCAGAACGGAGGGGGGCACAGATACGCAGTATTTT
TRBV6-4,TRBD1,TRBJ2-1,few,CASSPSTGVAYNEQFF,TGTGCCAGCAGTCCGTCTACAGGGGTCGCCTACAATGAGCAGTTCTTC
TRBV10-3,NA,TRBJ2-7,NA,CAISFSEMSSYEQYF,TGTGCCATCAGTTTTAGCGAAATGAGCTCCTACGAGCAGTACTTC